The 9 T cell receptor beta chains in this list originate from one sample, sequenced in a study of blood T cell repertoires in COVID-19. Method: immunoSEQ multiplex PCR; TCRdb's copy keeps in-frame clones and lacks some. Of 150,000 to 200,000 clones in the sample, about 87% were seen once. Sequenced sample: peripheral blood. The source is a man younger than 30 with active or convalescent COVID-19.

The chain recombines TRBV5-1 with TRBJ1-3; 7 nucleotides align to TRBD1. Germline V gene data show CDR1 as SGHRS and CDR2 as YFSETQ. V trimming: 0 bases; J trimming: 3 bases; junction bases outside the gene matches: 3. The CDR3 sequence is 15 residues long. Here the CDR3 reads CASSLGQGFGNTIYF. CDR3 bases: TGCGCCAGCAGCTTGGGACAGGGCTTTGGAAACACCATATATTTT.

The chain uses TRBV19 and TRBJ2-2, with 9 bases aligning to TRBD2. There are 15 residues in the CDR3. Germline loops: CDR1 LNHDA, CDR2 SQIVND (reference sequence). J lost 3 bases, V lost 6 bases, and 5 bases had no gene match. CDR3 coding DNA: TGTGCCAGTAGCCCGACTAGCGGACACACCGGGGAGCTGTTTTTT. It translates to CASSPTSGHTGELFF.

The chain links TRBV7-2 to TRBJ2-5; the D gene is possibly TRBD2 (6 bases). The CDR3 covers 15 residues. CDR1 and CDR2 (germline): SGHTA, FQGNSA. Trimming left V 1 base short and J 7 bases short, with 16 bases between. CDR3 sequence: CASSLGERVRGTQYF. CDR3 bases: TGTGCCAGCAGCTTAGGGGAGCGGGTAAGGGGGACCCAGTACTTC. The whole variable domain, remainder taken from reference TRBV7-2 and TRBJ2-5, is GAGVSQSPSNKVTEKGKDVELRCDPISGHTALYWYRQSLGQGLEFLIYFQGNSAPDKSGLPSDRFSAERTGGSVSTLTIQRTQQEDSAVYLCASSLGERVRGTQYFGPGTRLLVL.

This clone showed up just once. V gene TRBV9 combines with J gene TRBJ1-4; no firm D call. V was cut by 5 bases and J by 3 bases, with 14 bases left in between. The CDR3 contains 15 residues. The germline CDR1 and CDR2 sequences are SGDLS and YYNGEE. The CDR3 is CASSYGIASNEKLFF. The CDR3 nucleotides are TGTGCCAGCAGTTACGGTATAGCCTCTAATGAAAAACTGTTTTTT.

V gene TRBV6-1 combines with J gene TRBJ1-2, with 7 bases lining up with TRBD1. The CDR3 runs to 14 residues. Germline V CDR1 and CDR2: MNHNS, SASEGT. With 0 bases clipped from V and 5 bases from J, the junction kept 3 bases outside the gene matches. CDR3 bases: TGTGCCAGCAGTGAAGCCAGGGGGTCGTATGGCTACACCTTC. This sequence encodes CASSEARGSYGYTF.

The rearrangement uses TRBV4-1 and TRBJ1-2; 7 nucleotides match TRBD1. V dropped 4 bases and J dropped 4; count of bases not matched to a gene: 3. Looked up from germline, CDR1 is MGHRA and CDR2 is YSYEKL. The CDR3 has 13 amino acids. Here the CDR3 DNA reads TGCGCCAGCAGCCGGGACAGTTTCTATGGCTACACCTTC. Translating gives CASSRDSFYGYTF.

The chain combines TRBV18 with TRBJ1-4; TRBD1 aligns across 8 bases. Germline V lookup: CDR1 KGHSH, CDR2 LQKENI. The CDR3 is 18 amino acids. V dropped 1 base and J dropped 3; count of bases not matched to a gene: 10. CDR3 protein: CASSPLGPGGMSNEKLFF. Here the CDR3 DNA reads TGTGCCAGCTCACCACTGGGACCAGGGGGCATGTCTAATGAAAAACTGTTTTTT.

The rearrangement links TRBV11-3 to TRBJ2-5; no reliable D call. The CDR3 spans 13 residues. The V gene's germline CDR1 is SGHNT and CDR2 YENEEA. V gave up 6 bases and J gave up 1 base, with 9 bases separating them. The CDR3 nucleotides read TGTGCCAGCAGAATCGACACCCAAGAGACCCAGTACTTC. Protein sequence: CASRIDTQETQYF. The full variable domain, completed using reference TRBV11-3 and TRBJ2-5, is EAGVVQSPRYKIIEKKQPVAFWCNPISGHNTLYWYLQNLGQGPELLIRYENEEAVDDSQLPKDRFSAERLKGVDSTLKIQPAELGDSAVYLCASRIDTQETQYFGPGTRLLVL.

A note on this clone: The junction does not match germline at one end; this may be a read error. This chain joins TRBV18 and TRBJ2-1; TRBD2 agrees at 7 bases. There are 14 residues in the CDR3. Germline CDR1 is KGHSH and CDR2 is LQKENI. CDR3 bases: TGTGCCAGCTCACCGATCAATACCGGGACTATTCAGATCTTC. This translates into CASSPINTGTIQIF.